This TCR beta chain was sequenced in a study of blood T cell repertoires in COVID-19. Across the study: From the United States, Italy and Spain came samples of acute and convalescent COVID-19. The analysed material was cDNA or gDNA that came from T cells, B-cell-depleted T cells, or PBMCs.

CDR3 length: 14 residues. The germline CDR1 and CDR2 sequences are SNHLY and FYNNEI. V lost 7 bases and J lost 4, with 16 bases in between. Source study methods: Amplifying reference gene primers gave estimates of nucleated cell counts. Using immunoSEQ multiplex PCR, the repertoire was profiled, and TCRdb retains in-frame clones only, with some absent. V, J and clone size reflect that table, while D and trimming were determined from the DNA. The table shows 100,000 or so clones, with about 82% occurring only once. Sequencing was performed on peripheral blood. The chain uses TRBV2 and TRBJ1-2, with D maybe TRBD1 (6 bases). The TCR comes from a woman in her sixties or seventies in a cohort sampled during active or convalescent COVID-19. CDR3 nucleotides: TGTGCCAGCATCGCTACTCAGGGGAGCTATGGCTACACCTTC. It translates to CASIATQGSYGYTF. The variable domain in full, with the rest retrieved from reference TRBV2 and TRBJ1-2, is EPEVTQTPSHQVTQMGQEVILRCVPISNHLYFYWYRQILGQKVEFLVSFYNNEISEKSEIFDDQFSVERPDGSNFTLKIRSTKLEDSAMYFCASIATQGSYGYTFGSGTRLTVV.